The clone carrying this T cell receptor (beta chain) was seen just once. The antigen is undetermined. The source of the sample is a study of cytomegalovirus exposure and HLA in healthy donors. Study-wide findings and caveats: The study flagged 150 to 200 TCR beta chains as cytomegalovirus-associated.

This CDR3 is built from 17 residues. Germline V gene sequence: CDR1 PRHDT, CDR2 FYEKMQ (reference sequence). Losses at the gene ends were 3 bases for V and 6 bases for J; bases not matched to a gene: 11. The data were produced by immunoSEQ multiplex PCR, yet TCRdb's version contains in-frame clones alone and is incomplete. The sample has about 98,000 clones, 87% seen once. Sequenced sample: PBMCs. This TCR was recovered from a woman aged 25 to 39 in good health and CMV-seronegative. V is TRBV13 and J is TRBJ2-7; 13 positions agree with TRBD2. CDR3 bases: TGTGCCAGCAGCTTCGGGCCACTCACTAGCGGGAGGGGCGAGCAGTACTTC. Residues: CASSFGPLTSGRGEQYF.